The present T cell receptor (beta chain) was sequenced within a study of T cells after yellow fever vaccination (dated by TCRdb to about 2019). Regarding the study in general: The SMART-Seq v4 Ultra Low Input RNA kit was used to prepare libraries from fractions with low cell numbers. Two healthy male donors, one aged 18 to 29 and one aged 30 to 40 years, were included in the cohort. To follow T-cell clones before and after both primary and booster YFV17D yellow fever vaccination, bulk TCR alpha and beta repertoires underwent longitudinal sequencing. Blood samples were taken at several timepoints before and after primary and secondary immunization, and bulk PBMC replicates and cell subsets were isolated.

The germline V gene sets CDR1 to MNHEY and CDR2 to SVGEGT. Germline trimming: 5 bases from V, 6 bases from J; junction bases outside gene matches: 6. The CDR3, cysteine through phenylalanine, is 14 amino acids long. Only the CDR3 part of the read is kept: 42 bases, read in frame from the first base. Summary of the overall study and its limitations: Compared with the primary T-cell response, the secondary T-cell response was faster but weaker, reaching its peak on day 5 rather than on day 15. A small share of clonotypes was detected in both CD4 and CD8 compartments, with the overlap likely arising from convergent recombination. Computational filtering was needed because FACS-sorted repertoires could contain abundant contaminating clonotypes from the bulk population. Most clones expanded after primary vaccination (about 95% of CD4 and approximately 86% of CD8) were re-detected after the booster, suggesting that broad memory maintenance occurred. Because only two donors were included in the study, the extent to which the findings can be generalized is limited.

The reads were generated on an Illumina NovaSeq 6000. TCR cDNA was made using 5'RACE template switching, a step that added a universal primer site and unique molecular identifiers. cDNA synthesis was primed from both the TCR alpha and TCR beta constant segments. Library amplification used two PCR steps, and the second PCR step added sample barcodes and sequencing adapters. Sequencing of libraries was performed on Illumina HiSeq 2500 (2x100 bp) or NovaSeq (2x150 bp). From the authors' description of their analysis: MIGEC handled demultiplexing of reads and collapsing into UMI consensus sequences, while MiXCR performed V(D)J alignment. Clonotypes responding to the vaccine were identified with edgeR on replicate PBMC samples, with the criteria of FDR below 0.01 and a log2 fold change above 5 up to day 15. Each bulk clonotype received a CD4 or CD8 identity based on whether the sequenced CD4 or CD8 repertoire contained that clonotype at higher abundance. Clones were called with MiXCR by TCRdb after fastp trimmed the public reads at Q25, and only in-frame beta chains were retained. Rows are unified per CDR3 protein, each entry keeping the most common DNA and genes. TCRdb's processing, not the authors' own work, is the source of the V and J calls. For this sample the table gives roughly 170,000 distinct CDR3 sequences, of which roughly 8.8% were detected only once. About 40% of the sample rests with the top ten.

The treatment or condition label, read with the paper, signifies: live attenuated yellow fever vaccine strain. PBMCs were isolated from peripheral blood using a standard Ficoll-Paque protocol. CD4 and CD8 T-cell fractions were isolated with Dynabeads CD4 and CD8 positive selection kits. TriZol was used to extract RNA from bulk PBMCs, from CD4 and CD8 fractions, and from dextramer-positive and dextramer-negative fractions. This clonotype was found a few times. The clone's antigen remains unknown. Qualities for individual bases were not recorded, and no much larger clone is one base off. The receptor was isolated from a man aged 18 to 30 who received the YFV17D yellow fever vaccine. Recombination linked TRBV6-2 or TRBV6-3 to TRBJ2-2; 7 bases in the junction line up with TRBD1. Sequencing used CD8+ T cells sorted from PBMCs, obtained 45 days after the yellow fever booster vaccination. The DNA reads TGTGCCAGCAGTACGACAGGGCTCGCCGGGGAGCTGTTTTTT. This encodes CASSTTGLAGELFF.